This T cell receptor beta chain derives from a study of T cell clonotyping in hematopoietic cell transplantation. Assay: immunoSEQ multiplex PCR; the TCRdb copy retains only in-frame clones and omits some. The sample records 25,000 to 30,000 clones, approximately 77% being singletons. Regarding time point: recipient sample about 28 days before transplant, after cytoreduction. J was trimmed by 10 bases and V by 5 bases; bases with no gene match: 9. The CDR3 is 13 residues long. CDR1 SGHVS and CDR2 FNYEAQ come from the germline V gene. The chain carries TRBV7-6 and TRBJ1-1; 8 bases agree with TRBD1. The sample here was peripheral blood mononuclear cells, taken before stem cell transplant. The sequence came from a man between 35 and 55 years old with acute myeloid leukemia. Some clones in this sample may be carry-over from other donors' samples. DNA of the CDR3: TGTGCCAGCAGCCCTCCGGGACAGGTTGGAGCTTTCTTT. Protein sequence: CASSPPGQVGAFF.